The source of this TCR beta chain is a study of human T cells and chemical hapten exposure. MiXCR was run by TCRdb on the RACE reads, yielding one entry per CDR3 protein. Of about 40,000 distinct CDR3 sequences in the sample, 3.3% were seen once. Germline V gene sequence: CDR1 MDHEN, CDR2 SYDVKM. V dropped 7 bases and J dropped 3 bases, with 16 bases sitting between them. The length of the CDR3 is 14 residues. Time point meaning: patch test 2, 6 weeks after DPC sensitization. The treatment was: therapeutic diphenylcyclopropenone sensitization with weekly scalp DPC. The V and J genes are TRBV28 and TRBJ2-7; TRBD1 might be the D (6 bases). Sequencing was performed on whole blood, taken in connection with sensitization to the hapten diphenylcyclopropenone (DPC). The receptor was isolated from a middle-aged man with alopecia areata. Some clones in this sample may be carry-over from other donors' samples. The CDR3: CASTPRNRVYEQYF. CDR3 nucleotides: TGTGCCAGCACCCCCCGGAACAGGGTCTACGAGCAGTACTTC.